One TCR beta chain is described in this entry. This clone was picked up one time. No cognate antigen has been identified for it. The sample holds no much larger clone one base away, and base qualities are not on file. Trimmed from V: 7 bases; trimmed from J: 2 bases; junction bases lacking a gene match: 13. Spanning cysteine to phenylalanine, the CDR3 consists of 17 amino acids. The only DNA kept is the CDR3, 51 bases in frame from the first base. From the germline V gene, CDR1 is WSHSY and CDR2 is SAAADI. This record comes from a study of blood T cell repertoires in COVID-19 (TCRdb year 2020). Notes on the research overall: Collaborator samples came from the United States, Italy and Spain and covered acute and convalescent phases of COVID-19. The repertoires were released in a freely available public database intended as a resource for research on the immune response to SARS-CoV-2. Samples were obtained from the ongoing ImmuneRACE study (first 160 participants) and from some 1,300 subjects provided by 6 global collaborators. HLA class I and class II types, where available, came from metadata supplied by the sample provider rather than from assay-based typing. Sample metadata almost always included a de-identified subject ID, COVID-19 status, age in years and sex. Deeply sampled blood TCRbeta repertoires from subjects exposed to, actively infected with, or recovered from COVID-19 were included in the dataset. The material from the prospective study consisted of cDNA or gDNA derived from T cells, B-cell-depleted T cells, or PBMCs. Broader findings and caveats from the paper: The quantity of clinical and demographic metadata differed by source and by participant and was supplied without curation.

Participants in the prospective study were enrolled through a virtual design, were aged about 18 to 100 years, and lived in about 25 United States geographic areas. In the prospective study, cohorts were assigned on the basis of participant-reported clinical history obtained from a screening survey and a study questionnaire. Each participant in the prospective study had whole blood, serum and a nasopharyngeal or oropharyngeal swab collected by mobile phlebotomists. Participants in the prospective study had the option to provide additional blood draws and questionnaires over a 2-month period. Before DNA extraction, blood samples from the prospective study were shipped at room temperature or frozen. The immunoSEQ Assay, a bias-controlled multiplex PCR, was used to amplify TCRbeta CDR3 regions from genomic DNA. Per the authors' processing: The number of nucleated cells in each sample was estimated from the amplification of reference gene primers within the assay. Sequence reads were collapsed and filtered to measure the absolute abundance of every unique TCRbeta CDR3 rearrangement. For each sample, productive Simpson clonality was calculated as the square root of Simpson's diversity index across productive rearrangements. TCRdb carries this immuneACCESS record with in-frame sequences only. Its versions omit some clonotypes, under half of them owing to an unresolved V gene in the studies checked, with the rest unexplained. The DNA was the basis for D and trimming; V, J and clone size are from that table. This sample is represented by a few hundred thousand clones; around 87% of them were singletons. Jointly, the top ten make up 3.5% to 5% of the sample.

The sequencing input was PBMCs or T cells enriched from blood (not recorded which). The chain uses TRBV10-2 and TRBJ2-5; 10 bases in the junction line up with TRBD2. This TCR was sampled from a young woman with acute COVID-19. The CDR3 protein sequence reads: CASNPRASGRSQETQYF. The nucleotides are TGCGCCAGCAACCCACGGGCTAGCGGGAGATCGCAAGAGACCCAGTACTTC.